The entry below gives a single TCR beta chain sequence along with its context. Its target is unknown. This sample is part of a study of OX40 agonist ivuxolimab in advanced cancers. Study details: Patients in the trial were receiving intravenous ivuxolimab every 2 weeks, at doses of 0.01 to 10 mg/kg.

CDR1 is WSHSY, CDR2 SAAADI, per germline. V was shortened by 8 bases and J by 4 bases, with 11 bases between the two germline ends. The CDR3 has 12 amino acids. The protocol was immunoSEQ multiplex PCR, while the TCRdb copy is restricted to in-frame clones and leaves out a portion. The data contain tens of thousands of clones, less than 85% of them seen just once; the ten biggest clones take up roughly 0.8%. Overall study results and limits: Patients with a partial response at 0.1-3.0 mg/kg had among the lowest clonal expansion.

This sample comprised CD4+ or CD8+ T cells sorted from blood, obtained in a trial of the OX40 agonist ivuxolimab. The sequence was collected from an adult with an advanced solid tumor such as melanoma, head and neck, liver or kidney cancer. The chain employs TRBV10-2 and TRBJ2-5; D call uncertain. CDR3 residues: CASQKSRETQYF. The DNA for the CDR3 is TGCGCCAGCCAGAAGTCCCGAGAGACCCAGTACTTC.